Presented here are 8 T cell receptor beta chains from one specimen sequenced in a study of blood T cells in healthy people across ages. Next came a second PCR, run for 7 to 11 cycles, which used a sample-barcoded 5' primer along with a J-beta primer mix. TCRdb ran MiXCR on the 5' RACE reads and lists one entry per CDR3 protein. This sample has roughly 800,000 distinct CDR3 sequences; 55% to 70% occur once, and the top ten carry roughly 20%. The sequencing sample was made of blood. All receptors come from a man younger than 40 in good health.

The CDR3 DNA reads TGTGCCAGCAGCGATATGGGCCTAGCGGGGGCTCACGAGCAGTACTTC. The encoded protein is CASSDMGLAGAHEQYF. The chain employs TRBV9 and TRBJ2-7; 10 bases are shared with TRBD2. J lost 5 bases, V lost 3 bases, and 11 bases had no gene match. CDR1 and CDR2 (germline): SGDLS, YYNGEE. The CDR3 consists of 16 residues.

This clonotype turned up a few times. The chain links TRBV21-1 to TRBJ2-1; the tabulated D call, TRBD2, remains unverified against the DNA. TRBV21-1 is an annotated pseudogene. The CDR3 spans 15 residues. CDR3: CASSKDSSSYNEQFF. The CDR3 DNA follows: TGTGCCAGCAGCAAGGACTCTAGCTCCTACAATGAGCAGTTCTTC.

The chain combines TRBV24-1 with TRBJ1-5; D unclear. Germline CDR1 and CDR2: KGHDR and SFDVKD. V gave up 7 bases and J gave up 7 bases, with 13 bases separating them. This CDR3 is built from 13 residues. CDR3 bases: TGTGCCACCAGCCGCCCCCTGGTCCAGCCCCAGCATTTT. Residues: CATSRPLVQPQHF.

This sequence joins TRBV11-2 and TRBJ2-7; no clear D. CDR1 and CDR2 (germline): SGHAT, FQNNGV. The V and J ends lost 5 bases and 2 bases respectively, with 13 bases between them. CDR3 length equals 14 residues. This CDR3 reads CASSLSTRTYEQYF. As DNA, the CDR3 is TGTGCCAGCAGCCTAAGTACCCGGACCTACGAGCAGTACTTC.

The genes are TRBV14 and TRBJ2-1; the match to TRBD2 covers 11 bases. J was trimmed by 0 bases and V by 2 bases; bases with no gene match: 3. CDR1 and CDR2 (germline): SGHDN, FVKESK. This CDR3 spans 17 amino acids. The CDR3 here is CASSQTSGGNSYNEQFF. In nucleotides, the CDR3 is TGTGCCAGCAGCCAAACTAGCGGGGGAAACTCCTACAATGAGCAGTTCTTC.

This chain uses TRBV3-1 with TRBJ1-5; 7 nucleotides match TRBD1. This CDR3 region has 15 residues. Germline loops: CDR1 LGHDT, CDR2 YNNKEL (reference sequence). Trimming removed 0 bases from V and 6 bases from J; junction bases left unmatched: 5. CDR3 in DNA: TGTGCCAGCAGCCAAGAATCGACAGGGCTTCAGCCCCAGCATTTT. Translated: CASSQESTGLQPQHF.

The V and J genes are TRBV5-1 and TRBJ2-5, with D unresolved. This CDR3 is 16 amino acids long. Between the trimmed V and J ends, which lost 0 bases and 0 bases, there was a span of 12 bases. Germline CDR1 is SGHRS and CDR2 is YFSETQ. CDR3 bases: TGCGCCAGCAGCTTGGGGGGTGCCACGTACCAAGAGACCCAGTACTTC. This translates into CASSLGGATYQETQYF.

This clonotype was recorded a few times. V and J are TRBV29-1 and TRBJ1-4; D is possibly TRBD1 (5 bases). Trimming cost V 6 bases and J 0 bases, with 11 bases left between them. The CDR3 contains 14 residues. From germline, CDR1 is SQVTM and CDR2 ANQGSEA. In DNA form, the CDR3 reads TGCAGCGTCGGATGGGGGGCAACTAATGAAAAACTGTTTTTT. Encoded protein: CSVGWGATNEKLFF.